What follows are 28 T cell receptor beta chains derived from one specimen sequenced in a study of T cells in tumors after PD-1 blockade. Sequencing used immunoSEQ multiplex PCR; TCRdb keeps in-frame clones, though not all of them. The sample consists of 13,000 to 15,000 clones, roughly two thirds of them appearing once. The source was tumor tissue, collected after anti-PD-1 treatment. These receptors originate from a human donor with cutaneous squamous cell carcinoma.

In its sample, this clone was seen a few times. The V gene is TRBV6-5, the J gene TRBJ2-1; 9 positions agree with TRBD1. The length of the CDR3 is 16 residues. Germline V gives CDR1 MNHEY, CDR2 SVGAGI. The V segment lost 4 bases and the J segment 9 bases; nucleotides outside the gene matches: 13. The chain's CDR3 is CASSSDHRGQKGEQFF. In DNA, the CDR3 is TGTGCCAGCAGTTCCGACCACAGGGGGCAGAAGGGTGAGCAGTTCTTC.

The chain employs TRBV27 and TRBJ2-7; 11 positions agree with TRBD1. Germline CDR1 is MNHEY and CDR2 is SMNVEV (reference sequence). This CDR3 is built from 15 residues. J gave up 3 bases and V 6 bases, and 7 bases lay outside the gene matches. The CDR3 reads CASSRTGGHYYEQYF. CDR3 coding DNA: TGTGCCAGCAGCAGGACAGGGGGCCACTACTACGAGCAGTACTTC.

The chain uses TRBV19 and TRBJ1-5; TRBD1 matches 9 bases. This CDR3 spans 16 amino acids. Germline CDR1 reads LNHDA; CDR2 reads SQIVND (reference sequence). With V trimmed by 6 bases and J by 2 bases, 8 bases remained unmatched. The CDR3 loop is CASRNRGREGNQPQHF. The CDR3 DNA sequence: TGTGCCAGTAGGAACAGGGGGCGCGAGGGCAATCAGCCCCAGCATTTT.

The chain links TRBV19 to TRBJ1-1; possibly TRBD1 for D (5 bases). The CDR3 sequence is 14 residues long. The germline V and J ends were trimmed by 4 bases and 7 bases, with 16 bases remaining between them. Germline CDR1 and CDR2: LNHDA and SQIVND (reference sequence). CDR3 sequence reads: CASSTFRPGVEAFF. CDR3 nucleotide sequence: TGTGCCAGTAGTACATTCAGGCCGGGGGTTGAAGCTTTCTTT.

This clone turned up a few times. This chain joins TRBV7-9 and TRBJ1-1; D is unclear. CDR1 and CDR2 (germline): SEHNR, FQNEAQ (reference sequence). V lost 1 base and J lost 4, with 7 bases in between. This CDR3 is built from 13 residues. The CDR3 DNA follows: TGTGCCAGCAGCTTAGTCTGGGGCACTGAAGCTTTCTTT. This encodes CASSLVWGTEAFF.

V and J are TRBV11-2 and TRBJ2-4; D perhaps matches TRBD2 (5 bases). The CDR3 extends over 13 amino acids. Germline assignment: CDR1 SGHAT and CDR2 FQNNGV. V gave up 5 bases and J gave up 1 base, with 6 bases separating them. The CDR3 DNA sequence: TGTGCCAGCAGCCCGGGGGCCAAAAACATTCAGTACTTC. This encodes CASSPGAKNIQYF.

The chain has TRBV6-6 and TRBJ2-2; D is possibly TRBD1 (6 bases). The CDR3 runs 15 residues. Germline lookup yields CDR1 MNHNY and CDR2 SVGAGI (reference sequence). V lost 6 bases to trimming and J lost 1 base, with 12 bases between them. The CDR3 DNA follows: TGTGCCAGCAGAACAGGGTCAGGGAACACCGGGGAGCTGTTTTTT. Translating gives CASRTGSGNTGELFF.

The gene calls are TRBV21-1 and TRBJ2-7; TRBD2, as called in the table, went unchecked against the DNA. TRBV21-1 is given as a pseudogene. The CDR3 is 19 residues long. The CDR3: CASSKEGGELAGDSYEQYF. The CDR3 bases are TGTGCCAGCAGCAAAGAAGGGGGAGAACTAGCGGGAGATTCCTACGAGCAGTACTTC.

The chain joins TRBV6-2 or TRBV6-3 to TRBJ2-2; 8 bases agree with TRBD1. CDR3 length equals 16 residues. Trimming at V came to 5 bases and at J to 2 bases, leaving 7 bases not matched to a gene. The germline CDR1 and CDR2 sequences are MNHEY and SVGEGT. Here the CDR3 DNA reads TGTGCCAGCAGTAAGAGGACAGGGCCTAACACCGGGGAGCTGTTTTTT. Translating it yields CASSKRTGPNTGELFF.

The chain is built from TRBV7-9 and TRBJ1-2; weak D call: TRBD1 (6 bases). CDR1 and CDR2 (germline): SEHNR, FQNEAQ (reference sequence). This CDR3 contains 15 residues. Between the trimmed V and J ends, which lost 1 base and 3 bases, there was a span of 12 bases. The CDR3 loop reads CASSLVGGADYGYTF. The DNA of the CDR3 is TGTGCCAGCAGCTTAGTAGGGGGGGCTGACTATGGCTACACCTTC. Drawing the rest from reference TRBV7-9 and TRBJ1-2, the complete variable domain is DTGVSQNPRHKITKRGQNVTFRCDPISEHNRLYWYRQTLGQGPEFLTYFQNEAQLEKSRLLSDRFSAERPKGSFSTLEIQRTEQGDSAMYLCASSLVGGADYGYTFGSGTRLTVV.

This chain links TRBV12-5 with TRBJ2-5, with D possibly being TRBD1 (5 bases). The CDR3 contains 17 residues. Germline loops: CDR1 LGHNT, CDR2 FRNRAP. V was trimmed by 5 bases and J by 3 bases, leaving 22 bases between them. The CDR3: CASGPDWGGVKEETQYF. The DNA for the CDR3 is TGTGCTAGTGGTCCAGACTGGGGCGGAGTTAAAGAAGAGACCCAGTACTTC.

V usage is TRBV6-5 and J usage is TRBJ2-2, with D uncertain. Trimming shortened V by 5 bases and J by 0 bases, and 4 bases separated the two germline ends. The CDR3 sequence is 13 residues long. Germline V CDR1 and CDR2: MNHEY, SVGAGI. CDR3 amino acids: CASSLANTGELFF. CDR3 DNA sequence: TGTGCCAGCAGTCTAGCGAACACCGGGGAGCTGTTTTTT.

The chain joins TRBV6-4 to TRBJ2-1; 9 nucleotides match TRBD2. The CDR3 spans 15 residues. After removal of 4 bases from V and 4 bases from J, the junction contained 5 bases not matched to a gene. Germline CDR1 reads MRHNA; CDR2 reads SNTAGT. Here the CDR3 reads CASSAGGGAYNEQFF. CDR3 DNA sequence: TGTGCCAGCAGTGCCGGCGGGGGGGCTTACAATGAGCAGTTCTTC.

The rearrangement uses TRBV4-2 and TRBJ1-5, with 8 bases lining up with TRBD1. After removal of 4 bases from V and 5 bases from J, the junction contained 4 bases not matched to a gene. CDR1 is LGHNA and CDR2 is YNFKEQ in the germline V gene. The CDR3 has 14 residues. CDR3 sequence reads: CASSLDRGDQPQHF. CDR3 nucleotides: TGTGCCAGCAGCCTCGACAGGGGCGATCAGCCCCAGCATTTT.

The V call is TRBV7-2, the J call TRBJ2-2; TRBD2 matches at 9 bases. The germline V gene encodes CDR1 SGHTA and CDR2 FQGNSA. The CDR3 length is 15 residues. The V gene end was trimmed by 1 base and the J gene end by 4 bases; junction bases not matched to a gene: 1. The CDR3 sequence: CASSLVTSGTGELFF. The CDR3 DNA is TGTGCCAGCAGCTTAGTGACTAGCGGCACCGGGGAGCTGTTTTTT.

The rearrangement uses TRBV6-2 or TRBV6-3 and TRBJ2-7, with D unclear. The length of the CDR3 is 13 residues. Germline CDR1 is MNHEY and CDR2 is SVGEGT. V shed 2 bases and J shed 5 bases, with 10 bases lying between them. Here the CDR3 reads CASSYLGIHEQYF. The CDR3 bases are TGTGCCAGCAGTTACCTTGGGATCCACGAGCAGTACTTC.

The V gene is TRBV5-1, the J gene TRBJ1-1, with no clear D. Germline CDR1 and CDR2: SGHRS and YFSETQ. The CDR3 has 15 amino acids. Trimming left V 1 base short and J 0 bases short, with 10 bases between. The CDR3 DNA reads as TGCGCCAGCAGCTTGCTCCCGAACATGAACACTGAAGCTTTCTTT. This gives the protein CASSLLPNMNTEAFF.

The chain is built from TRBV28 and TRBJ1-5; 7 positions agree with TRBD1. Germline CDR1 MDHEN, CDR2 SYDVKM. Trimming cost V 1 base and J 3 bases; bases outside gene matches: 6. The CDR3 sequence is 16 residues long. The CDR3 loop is CASSLSGTVINQPQHF. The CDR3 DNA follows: TGTGCCAGCAGTTTATCCGGGACAGTCATCAATCAGCCCCAGCATTTT.

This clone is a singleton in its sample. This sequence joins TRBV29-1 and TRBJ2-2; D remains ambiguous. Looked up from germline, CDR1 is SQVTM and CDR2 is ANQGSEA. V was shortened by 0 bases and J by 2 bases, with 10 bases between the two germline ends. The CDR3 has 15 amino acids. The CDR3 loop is CSVEENTANTGELFF. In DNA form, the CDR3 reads TGCAGCGTTGAAGAAAACACAGCTAACACCGGGGAGCTGTTTTTT.

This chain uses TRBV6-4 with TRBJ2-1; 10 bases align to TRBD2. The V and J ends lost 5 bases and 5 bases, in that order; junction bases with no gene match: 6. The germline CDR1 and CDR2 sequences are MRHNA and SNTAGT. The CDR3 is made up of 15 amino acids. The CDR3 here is CASSSTSGSNNEQFF. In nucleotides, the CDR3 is TGTGCCAGCAGTTCGACTAGCGGGTCCAACAATGAGCAGTTCTTC.

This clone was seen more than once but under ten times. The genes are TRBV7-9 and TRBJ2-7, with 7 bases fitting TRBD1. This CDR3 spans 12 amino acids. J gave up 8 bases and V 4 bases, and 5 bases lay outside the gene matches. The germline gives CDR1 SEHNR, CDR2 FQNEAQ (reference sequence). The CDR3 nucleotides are TGTGCCAGCAGCTGGGACAGTTTAAAGCAGTACTTC. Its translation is CASSWDSLKQYF. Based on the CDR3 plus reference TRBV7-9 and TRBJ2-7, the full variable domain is DTGVSQNPRHKITKRGQNVTFRCDPISEHNRLYWYRQTLGQGPEFLTYFQNEAQLEKSRLLSDRFSAERPKGSFSTLEIQRTEQGDSAMYLCASSWDSLKQYFGPGTRLTVT.

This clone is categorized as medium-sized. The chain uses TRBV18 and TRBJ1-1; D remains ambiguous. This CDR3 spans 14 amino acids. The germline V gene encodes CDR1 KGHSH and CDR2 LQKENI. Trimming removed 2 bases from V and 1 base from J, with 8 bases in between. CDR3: CASSPEMGNTEAFF. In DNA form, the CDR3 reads TGTGCCAGCTCACCAGAGATGGGGAACACTGAAGCTTTCTTT.

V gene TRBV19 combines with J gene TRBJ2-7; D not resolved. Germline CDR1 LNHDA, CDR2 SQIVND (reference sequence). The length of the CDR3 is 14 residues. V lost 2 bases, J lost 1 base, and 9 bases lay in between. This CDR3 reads CASSIRSNSYEQYF. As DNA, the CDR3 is TGTGCCAGTAGTATAAGATCGAATTCCTACGAGCAGTACTTC.

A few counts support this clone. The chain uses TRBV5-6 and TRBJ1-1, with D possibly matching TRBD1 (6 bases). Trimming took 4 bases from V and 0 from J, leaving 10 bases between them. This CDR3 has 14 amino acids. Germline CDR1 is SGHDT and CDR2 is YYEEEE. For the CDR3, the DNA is TGTGCCAGCAGCAAGACAGGAGTGAACACTGAAGCTTTCTTT. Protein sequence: CASSKTGVNTEAFF.

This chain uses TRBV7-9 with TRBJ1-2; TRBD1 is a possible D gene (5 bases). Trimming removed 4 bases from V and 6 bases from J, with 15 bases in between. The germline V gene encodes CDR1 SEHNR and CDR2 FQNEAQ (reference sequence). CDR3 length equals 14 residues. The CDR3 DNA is TGTGCCAGCAGCTCGGCTGGACGGGGGGATGGCTACACCTTC. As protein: CASSSAGRGDGYTF.

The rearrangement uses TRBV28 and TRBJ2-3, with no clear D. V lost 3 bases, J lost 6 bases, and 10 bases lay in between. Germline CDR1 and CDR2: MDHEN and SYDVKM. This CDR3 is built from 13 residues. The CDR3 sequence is CASSFNSRDTQYF. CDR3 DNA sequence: TGTGCCAGCAGTTTTAACAGTCGGGATACGCAGTATTTT.

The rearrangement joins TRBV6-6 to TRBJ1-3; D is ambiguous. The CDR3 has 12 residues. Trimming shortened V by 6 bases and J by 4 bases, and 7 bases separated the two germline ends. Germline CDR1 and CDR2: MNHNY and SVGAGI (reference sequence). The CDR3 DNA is TGTGCCAGCAGCCTAAAAGGAAACACCATATATTTT. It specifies CASSLKGNTIYF.

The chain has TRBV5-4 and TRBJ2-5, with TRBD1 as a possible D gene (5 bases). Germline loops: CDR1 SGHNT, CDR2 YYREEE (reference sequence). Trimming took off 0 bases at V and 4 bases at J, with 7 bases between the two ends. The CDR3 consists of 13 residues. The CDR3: CASSLVGVETQYF. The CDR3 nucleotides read TGTGCCAGCAGCTTGGTAGGGGTAGAGACCCAGTACTTC.